The present TCR beta chain was sequenced within a study of blood T cells in healthy people across ages. Study at large: Template switching picked up about one barcoded beta molecule for each two T cells.

A J-beta primer mix and a sample-barcoded 5' primer were used in a second PCR of roughly 7 to 12 cycles. TCRdb reprocessed the 5' RACE reads with MiXCR, giving one entry per CDR3 protein. The sample yields about 1.8 million distinct CDR3 sequences, roughly 49% seen once. Germline CDR1 is LGHNA and CDR2 is YSLEER. Trimming pared 0 bases from V and 8 bases from J, leaving 13 bases between. CDR3 length equals 14 residues. This clonotype turned up a few times. Each donor was a healthy Caucasian individual from Russia, aged about 6 to 100. The sample consisted of blood. This sequence joins TRBV4-3 and TRBJ1-2; no definite D call. This receptor was obtained from a woman between 35 and 50 years old in good health. CDR3 DNA: TGCGCCAGCAGCCAAGAGTCGGGGATAGGCGGCTACACCTTC. This gives the protein CASSQESGIGGYTF.